The text below deals with one TCR beta chain. The data are from a study of early T cells in non-severe SARS-CoV-2 infection. Individual cDNA molecules received unique molecular identifiers. TCRdb independently ran MiXCR on the 5' RACE reads; one entry per CDR3 protein. The top ten hold more than 6.5% of the sample, which has 95,000 to 110,000 distinct CDR3 sequences, around 10% seen once. CDR3 length: 15 amino acids. After removal of 5 bases from V and 14 bases from J, the junction contained 14 bases not matched to a gene. The origin of this receptor is an adult who was a healthcare worker with PCR-confirmed SARS-CoV-2 infection or an uninfected control (not recorded which). What was sequenced was whole blood. The rearrangement links TRBV12-3 or TRBV12-4 to TRBJ1-4; TRBD1 matches at 10 bases. The CDR3 nucleotides read TGTGCCAGCAGTGACCCCGGGACAGGGGTCTTCGGTCTGTTTTTT. Translation gives CASSDPGTGVFGLFF.